By frequency in the sample, the clone carrying this TCR beta chain is medium-sized. Its antigen is not identified. Original handling: CDR3 was compared across clinicopathological groups, and the resulting differences were used to build a distant-metastasis classifier for papillary thyroid cancer. Using MiXCR, TCRdb reanalyzed the PCR reads. The authors' filters were not applied to this entry. This sample has 30,000 to 35,000 clones, with approximately 19% found just once. This sample is part of a study of metastatic and nonmetastatic thyroid tumors. Study-wide results and limits: It was reportedly found that TCR beta diversity was significantly higher in malignant thyroid tumors than in benign nodules, a difference seen in both blood and tumor samples.

The CDR3 runs 12 residues. Germline V CDR1 and CDR2: MNHEY, SVGEGT. The V and J ends lost 7 bases and 2 bases, in that order; junction bases with no gene match: 2. Among the patients, none had received any treatment before thyroid surgery. This receptor was identified in a female donor with papillary thyroid cancer or a benign thyroid nodule (not recorded which). Some clones in this sample may be carry-over from other donors' samples. The chain is built from TRBV6-2 or TRBV6-3 and TRBJ2-7, with TRBD2 identical over 7 bases. The sequencing input was blood. CDR3 in amino acids: CASKAGAYEQYF. The CDR3 DNA follows: TGTGCCAGCAAGGCGGGGGCCTACGAGCAGTACTTC.